Listed below are T cell receptor beta chains from one sample, sequenced in a study of blood T cell repertoires in COVID-19. Measured with immunoSEQ multiplex PCR; TCRdb has only the in-frame clones, and not every one. The sample contains 45,000 or so clones, 89% of which appear only once. Sequencing was done on a sample of peripheral blood. The receptors were sampled from an older man with active COVID-19. Each CDR3 is given with its conserved first and last residue. The D gene is left open where the match is weak. Clone sizes are given selectively: once, few, many, or a class where the clone is expanded.

j_call,v_call,clone_size,d_call,cdr3_aa,cdr3_nt
TRBJ1-6,TRBV5-6,.,.,CASSLKIDYRASPLHF,TGTGCCAGCAGCCTAAAAATCGACTACCGGGCTTCACCCCTCCACTTT
TRBJ2-7,TRBV9,.,TRBD2,CASGRGSPYEQYF,TGTGCCAGCGGGCGGGGGAGCCCCTACGAGCAGTACTTC
TRBJ1-4,TRBV19,.,TRBD1,CASSLGTGVFF,TGTGCCAGTAGTCTAGGGACAGGAGTGTTTTTT
TRBJ2-2,TRBV11-1,.,TRBD2,CASSSLAGGPSGELFF,TGTGCCAGCAGCTCCCTAGCGGGGGGCCCTAGCGGGGAGCTGTTTTTT
TRBJ2-7,TRBV7-9,few,.,CASSLDTSYEQYF,TGTGCCAGCAGCTTAGACACCTCCTACGAGCAGTACTTC
TRBJ2-1,TRBV24-1,.,.,CATSDRGNEQFF,TGTGCCACCAGTGATCGAGGCAATGAGCAGTTCTTC
TRBJ2-2,TRBV5-1,.,TRBD2,CASSLLVAGGNTGELFF,TGCGCCAGCAGCTTGCTAGTAGCGGGGGGAAACACCGGGGAGCTGTTTTTT
TRBJ2-5,TRBV18,.,TRBD2,CASSQPPGTSGGLQETQYF,TGTGCCAGCTCACAACCTCCCGGGACTAGCGGGGGCCTCCAAGAGACCCAGTACTTC
TRBJ2-2,TRBV18,.,.,CASSPRTVNTGELFF,TGTGCCAGCTCACCTAGGACAGTTAACACCGGGGAGCTGTTTTTT
TRBJ2-3,TRBV3-1/TRBV3-2,.,.,CASSRTGDTQYF,TGTGCCAGCAGCCGGACTGGGGATACGCAGTATTTT
TRBJ1-4,TRBV5-1,.,.,CASSLSPDRSNEKLFF,TGCGCCAGCAGCCTTAGCCCTGACAGGTCTAATGAAAAACTGTTTTTT
TRBJ1-1,TRBV6-5,.,TRBD1,CASSRDRVYTEAFF,TGTGCCAGCAGCCGGGACAGGGTGTACACTGAAGCTTTCTTT
TRBJ2-5,TRBV7-3,.,.,CASSSSGGSETQYF,TGTGCCAGCAGCTCCTCGGGGGGCTCGGAGACCCAGTACTTC
TRBJ2-3,TRBV19,.,TRBD2,CASSIGTSGGTDTQYF,TGTGCCAGTAGTATAGGTACTAGCGGGGGCACAGATACGCAGTATTTT
TRBJ1-4,TRBV7-2,.,.,CASSLVVGEKLFF,TGTGCCAGCAGCTTAGTGGTCGGTGAAAAACTGTTTTTT
TRBJ2-5,TRBV7-8,.,TRBD2,CASSLVAGGPETQYF,TGTGCCAGCAGCTTAGTAGCGGGGGGGCCAGAGACCCAGTACTTC
TRBJ1-4,TRBV5-1,.,TRBD1,CASSWTGESSEKLFF,TGCGCCAGCAGCTGGACAGGGGAATCGAGTGAAAAACTGTTTTTT
TRBJ2-7,TRBV5-1,.,TRBD1,CASSPGQGPISSYEQYF,TGCGCCAGCAGCCCGGGACAGGGGCCTATCTCCTCCTACGAGCAGTACTTC